The TCR beta chain under discussion was sequenced for a study of blood T cell repertoires in COVID-19. Overall study: Some COVID-19 samples were acute and others convalescent; all came from the United States, Italy and Spain.

After removal of 2 bases from V and 6 bases from J, the junction contained 7 bases not matched to a gene. The CDR3 runs to 15 residues. Germline V CDR1 and CDR2: SGHRS, YFSETQ. Adults between about 18 and 95 years of age took part from fewer than 30 US areas. Shortly before study entry, within 2 weeks, exposed participants had met a COVID-19 case. Per the original data handling: Reference gene primer amplification gave estimated nucleated cell counts. TCRdb's table, derived via immunoSEQ multiplex PCR, lists solely in-frame clones and lacks some. The V and J calls and the clone size are those of that table, but D and trimming were determined from the DNA. The table shows 250,000 or so clones, with about 90% occurring only once.

The source of this sequence is a woman aged 25 to 39 who had been exposed to COVID-19. Sequencing was carried out using PBMCs or T cells enriched from blood (not recorded which). V usage is TRBV5-1 and J usage is TRBJ1-5, with 8 bases that match TRBD1. CDR3 sequence (DNA): TGCGCCAGCAGCTTCTGGACAGGGTGTGGTCAGCCCCAGCATTTT. Encoded protein: CASSFWTGCGQPQHF.